A single sample is the source of the 10 T cell receptor beta chains below, sequenced in a study of OX40 agonist ivuxolimab in advanced cancers. The protocol was immunoSEQ multiplex PCR, while the TCRdb copy is restricted to in-frame clones and leaves out a portion. This sample carries 70,000 or so clones, approximately 90% of them seen once, and the ten largest clones take under 1%. The source was CD4+ or CD8+ T cells sorted from blood, collected in a trial of the OX40 agonist ivuxolimab. These receptors were obtained from an adult with an advanced solid tumor such as melanoma, head and neck, liver or kidney cancer.

This clone was seen just once. This chain links TRBV7-9 with TRBJ1-2; D remains ambiguous. This CDR3 has 11 amino acids. Per the germline V gene, CDR1 is SEHNR and CDR2 is FQNEAQ (reference sequence). V lost 1 base, J lost 5 bases, and 2 bases lay in between. CDR3 coding DNA: TGTGCCAGCAGCTTAGAATATGGCTACACCTTC. Its translation is CASSLEYGYTF.

The chain has TRBV30 and TRBJ2-3, with D possibly being TRBD2 (5 bases). Germline values: CDR1 GTSNPN, CDR2 SVGIG (reference sequence). CDR3 size: 13 residues. The germline V and J ends were trimmed by 3 bases and 6 bases, with 13 bases remaining between them. CDR3 nucleotides: TGTGCCTGGAGAATCGAGGGTGCCGATACGCAGTATTTT. It encodes CAWRIEGADTQYF.

This clone was seen only once. CDR3 DNA: TGTGCCAGCAGCTTCTTCGTCGACTCTGGAAACACCATATATTTT. Protein product: CASSFFVDSGNTIYF. This chain connects TRBV5-5 to TRBJ1-3; D uncertain. From germline, CDR1 is SGHKS and CDR2 YYEKEE (reference sequence). V was shortened by 2 bases and J by 0 bases, with 9 bases between the two germline ends. This CDR3 comprises 15 residues.

This chain connects TRBV6-6 to TRBJ1-3; 7 positions agree with TRBD1. The CDR3 has 15 amino acids. V lost 6 bases and J lost 0; bases outside the gene matches: 5. Germline V gene data show CDR1 as MNHNY and CDR2 as SVGAGI (reference sequence). CDR3 region: CASSQDRISGNTIYF. CDR3 DNA: TGTGCCAGCAGCCAGGACAGGATCTCTGGAAACACCATATATTTT.

V gene TRBV19 combines with J gene TRBJ2-2; tentative D call: TRBD2 (5 bases). Germline V gene lookup returns CDR1 LNHDA and CDR2 SQIVND (reference sequence). Between the trimmed V and J ends, which lost 8 bases and 8 bases, there was a span of 12 bases. The CDR3 is 12 residues long. The CDR3 spells CASSGGLGELFF. The CDR3 DNA follows: TGTGCCAGTTCCGGAGGCCTTGGGGAGCTGTTTTTT.

This chain uses TRBV6-5 with TRBJ1-1; weak D call: TRBD1 (6 bases). This CDR3 has 14 amino acids. The germline V gene encodes CDR1 MNHEY and CDR2 SVGAGI. Trimming stripped 7 bases from V and 0 bases from J, with 12 bases between. This chain's CDR3 is CASTKGGVNTEAFF. The CDR3 DNA follows: TGTGCCAGCACCAAGGGGGGGGTGAACACTGAAGCTTTCTTT.

The V gene is TRBV6-5, the J gene TRBJ1-5; maybe TRBD1 (5 bases). The length of the CDR3 is 14 residues. Looked up from germline, CDR1 is MNHEY and CDR2 is SVGAGI. With 7 bases removed from V and 1 base from J, the gap between germline ends came to 11 bases. The CDR3 region is CASIDSWSNQPQHF. The CDR3, as DNA: TGTGCCAGCATAGACAGCTGGAGCAATCAGCCCCAGCATTTT.

This sequence joins TRBV28 and TRBJ1-2; possible D gene TRBD1, 6 bases. The V end was cut by 8 bases, the J end by 1 base, with 14 bases between. CDR3 length: 14 amino acids. The germline CDR1 and CDR2 sequences are MDHEN and SYDVKM. CDR3 sequence reads: CASDGGAVNYGYTF. The CDR3 nucleotides are TGTGCCAGCGATGGGGGGGCGGTTAACTATGGCTACACCTTC.

V gene TRBV7-6 combines with J gene TRBJ2-2; TRBD1 matches 10 bases. The germline V gene encodes CDR1 SGHVS and CDR2 FNYEAQ. Losses at the gene ends were 6 bases for V and 5 bases for J; bases not matched to a gene: 9. This CDR3 is built from 16 residues. This CDR3 is CASRPLGTGETGELFF. DNA of the CDR3: TGTGCCAGCAGACCTCTCGGGACAGGGGAAACCGGGGAGCTGTTTTTT.

The rearrangement links TRBV9 to TRBJ1-2; D call uncertain. The length of the CDR3 is 13 residues. The V end lost 4 bases, the J end lost 11 bases, and 18 bases lay between the germline ends. Germline values: CDR1 SGDLS, CDR2 YYNGEE. The CDR3 DNA reads TGTGCCAGCAGCTCACGACTTTCGGGAGCTTACACCTTC. This codes for CASSSRLSGAYTF.